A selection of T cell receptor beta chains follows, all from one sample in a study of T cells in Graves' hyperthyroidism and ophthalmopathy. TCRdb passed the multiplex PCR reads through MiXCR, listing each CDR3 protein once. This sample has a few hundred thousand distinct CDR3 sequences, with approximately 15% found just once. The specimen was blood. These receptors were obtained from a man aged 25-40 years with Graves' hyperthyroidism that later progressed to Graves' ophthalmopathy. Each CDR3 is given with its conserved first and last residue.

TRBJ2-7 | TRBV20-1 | CSATRRSHSYEQYF
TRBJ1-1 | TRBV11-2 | CASSLDQRNTEAFF
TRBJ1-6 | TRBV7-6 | CASSTRPRGATGTFYNSPLHF
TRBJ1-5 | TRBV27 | CASRSGVSNQPQHF
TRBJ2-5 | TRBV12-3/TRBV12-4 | CASSSAGTQYF
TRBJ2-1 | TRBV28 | CASRLPGLARNEQFF
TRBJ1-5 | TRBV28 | CASRPKQVYSNQPQHF
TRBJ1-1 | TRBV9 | CASGPTAGDTEAFF
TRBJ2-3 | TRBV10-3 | CAISELGQDTDTQYF
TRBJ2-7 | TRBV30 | CAWSVWGGNEQYF
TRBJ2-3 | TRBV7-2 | CASSPLGTSGVTDTQYF
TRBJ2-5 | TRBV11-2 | CASSPPMDNQETQYF
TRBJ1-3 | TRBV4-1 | CASSQAGISGNTIYF
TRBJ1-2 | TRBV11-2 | CASSWRDRGTGYTF
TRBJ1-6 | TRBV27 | CASKTGESPLHF
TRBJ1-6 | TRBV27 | CASSFTLNSPLHF
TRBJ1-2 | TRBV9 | CASSVVPGRDYGYTF
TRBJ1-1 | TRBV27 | CASKKGQGFPGTEAFF
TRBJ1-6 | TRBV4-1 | CASSPFRDSNSPLHF
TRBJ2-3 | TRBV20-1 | CSAFPPATQVDTQYF
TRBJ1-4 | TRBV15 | CATSRGQAATNEKLFF
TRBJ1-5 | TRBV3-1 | CASSHSGDYRPQHF
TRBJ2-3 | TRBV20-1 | CSARIAGGTDTQYF
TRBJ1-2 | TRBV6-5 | CASSYYRDTNYTF
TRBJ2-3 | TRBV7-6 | CASRKGTSGTSTDTQYF
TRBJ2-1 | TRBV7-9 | CASSLAPGGLNEQFF
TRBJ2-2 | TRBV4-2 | CASSRLAGDTGELFF
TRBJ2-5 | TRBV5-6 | CASSLGTRKYF
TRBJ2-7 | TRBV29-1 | CSVLPGQGSYEQYF
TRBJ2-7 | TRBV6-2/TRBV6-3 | CASSYLQGISYEQYF
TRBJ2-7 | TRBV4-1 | CASSRGTGDSDEQYF
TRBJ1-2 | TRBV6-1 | CASSERAGGYTF
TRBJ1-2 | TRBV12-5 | CASGLTGGHTNYGYTF
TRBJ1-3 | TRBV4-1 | CASSQDSGPNSGNTIYF
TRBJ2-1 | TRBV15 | CATSRDSLAGYNEQFF
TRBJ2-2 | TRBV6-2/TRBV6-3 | CAKSWGTSNTGELFF